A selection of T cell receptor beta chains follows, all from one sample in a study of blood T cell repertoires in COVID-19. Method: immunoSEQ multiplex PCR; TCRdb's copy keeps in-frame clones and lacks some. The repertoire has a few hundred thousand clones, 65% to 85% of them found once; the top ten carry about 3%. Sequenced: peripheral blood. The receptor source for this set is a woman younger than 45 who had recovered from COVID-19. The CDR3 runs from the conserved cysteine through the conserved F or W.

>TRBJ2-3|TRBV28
CASTLTGAGDTQYF
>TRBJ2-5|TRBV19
CASSAFGTSGRPQETQYF
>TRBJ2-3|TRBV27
CASSLYAGRRTDTQYF
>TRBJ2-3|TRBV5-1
CASSLTSADTQYF
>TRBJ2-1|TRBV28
CASSLLAQGSYNEQFF
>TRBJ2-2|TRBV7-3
CASTFHQGNTGELFF
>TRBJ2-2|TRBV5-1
CASSSSSGRLAGELFF
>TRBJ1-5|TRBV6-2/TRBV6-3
CASSRAGTGKTNQPQHF
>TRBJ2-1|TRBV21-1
CASSRGLAVSSYNEQFF
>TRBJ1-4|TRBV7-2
CASSLRPGAGNEKLFF
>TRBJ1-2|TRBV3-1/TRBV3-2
CASSQDSGVNYGYTF
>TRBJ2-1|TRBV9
CASSGDGGRMGEQFF
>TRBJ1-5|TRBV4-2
CASSQDAAQGDQPQHF
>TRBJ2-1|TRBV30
CAWSALISLLYNEQFF
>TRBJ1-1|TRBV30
CAWSAQYEAFF
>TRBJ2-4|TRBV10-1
CARKRGEGTTANIQYF
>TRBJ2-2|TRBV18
CASSSGQGTNTGELFF
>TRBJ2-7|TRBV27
CASSLRGTVDFYEQYF
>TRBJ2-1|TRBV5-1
CASSLSTGQGHEQFF
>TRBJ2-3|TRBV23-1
CASSSDSIFAGTDTQYF
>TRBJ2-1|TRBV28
CASFSGSSYNEQFF
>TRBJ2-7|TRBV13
CASSFRTSGPYEQYF
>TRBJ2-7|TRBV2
CASRGDFLEQYF
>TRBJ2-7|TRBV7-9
CASSSTSDEQYF
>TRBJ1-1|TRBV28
CASSLRGDRGFTEAFF
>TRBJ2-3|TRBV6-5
CASTLAGATDTQYF
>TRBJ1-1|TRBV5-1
CASSSGHGAEAFF
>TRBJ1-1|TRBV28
CASRASQGSAEAFF
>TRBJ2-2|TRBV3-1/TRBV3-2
CASTGPSGATGELFF